Listed below are T cell receptor gamma chains from one sample, sequenced in a study of intestinal T cells in coeliac disease. TCRdb reanalyzed the multiplex PCR reads using CATT. This sample has 300 to 500 gamma-chain clones, with about 50% found just once. Sequencing was performed on a duodenal biopsy. All receptors derive from a human donor who served as a control with a normal duodenal biopsy, not a healthy volunteer. Both conserved end residues are part of each CDR3. Clone size is given for some rows only: seen once, a few or many times, or a class if the clone is expanded.

v_gene	j_gene	abundance	len	CDR3aa	CDR3nt
TRGV4	TRGJ1/TRGJ2	.	10	CATWDGLKLF	TGTGCCACCTGGGATGGGTTGAAACTCTTT
TRGV2	TRGJP1	.	22	CATWTGVSVTPNSRTTGWFKIF	TGTGCCACCTGGACGGGCGTTAGCGTAACCCCCAACTCTAGAACCACTGGTTGGTTCAAGATATTT
TRGV3	TRGJ1/TRGJ2	.	13	CATWDEARYKKLF	TGTGCCACCTGGGACGAGGCGAGGTATAAGAAACTCTTT
TRGV5	TRGJ1/TRGJ2	.	11	CAHLGPDKKLF	TGTGCCCACCTGGGACCCGATAAGAAACTCTTT
TRGV2	TRGJ1/TRGJ2	.	15	CATWDVFFKGVRKLF	TGTGCCACCTGGGACGTTTTCTTTAAGGGGGTAAGAAAACTCTTT
TRGV4	TRGJ1/TRGJ2	.	11	CATWDGPRKLF	TGCGCCACCTGGGACGGGCCAAGAAAACTCTTT
TRGV10	TRGJP1	.	18	CAAWGLLGGVTTGWFKIF	TGTGCTGCGTGGGGCCTCCTGGGTGGGGTTACCACTGGTTGGTTCAAGATATTT
TRGV4	TRGJ1/TRGJ2	.	17	CAPGVHPIGENGWQKLF	TGTGCACCTGGAGTGCACCCCATAGGAGAAAATGGGTGGCAGAAACTCTTT
TRGV2	TRGJ1/TRGJ2	.	14	CAPGTFSLRGKKLF	TGTGCCCCTGGGACGTTTTCTTTAAGGGGTAAGAAACTCTTT
TRGV2	TRGJ1/TRGJ2	.	15	CATWDDSVNYYKKLF	TGTGCCACCTGGGACGACAGTGTTAATTATTATAAGAAACTCTTT
TRGV4	TRGJ1/TRGJ2	.	12	CATWDEGIRKLF	TGTGCCACCTGGGATGAAGGTATAAGAAAACTCTTT
TRGV4	TRGJ1/TRGJ2	few	13	CATWGRVYYKKLF	TGTGCCACCTGGGGACGGGTTTATTATAAGAAACTCTTT
TRGV9	TRGJ1/TRGJ2	.	16	CALWEGAGSCYYKKLF	TGTGCCTTGTGGGAGGGTGCTGGGTCTTGTTATTATAAGAAACTCTTT
TRGV3	TRGJ1/TRGJ2	large	20	CATWVPYALTEFSLYYKKLF	TGTGCCACCTGGGTCCCTTACGCTCTTACGGAATTCAGTCTTTATTATAAGAAACTCTTT
TRGV2	TRGJ1/TRGJ2	.	13	CALGRWNYYKKLF	TGTGCACTGGGACGGTGGAATTATTATAAGAAACTCTTT
TRGV8	TRGJP1	.	12	CAHLAHCWFKIF	TGTGCCCACCTGGCCCACTGTTGGTTCAAGATATTT
TRGV9	TRGJ1/TRGJ2	.	17	CALVGGGPPRISYKKLF	TGTGCCTTGGTGGGAGGCGGACCTCCCCGAATTAGTTATAAGAAACTCTTT
TRGV4	TRGJ1/TRGJ2	.	12	CATWDRGNKKLF	TGTGCCACCTGGGACCGAGGTAATAAGAAACTCTTT
TRGV4	TRGJ1/TRGJ2	hyperexpanded	13	CATWDEGYYKKLF	TGTGCCACCTGGGATGAGGGCTATTATAAGAAACTCTTT
TRGV2	TRGJP2	.	14	CATWDAPVDWIKTF	TGTGCCACCTGGGACGCGCCCGTCGATTGGATCAAGACGTTT
TRGV4	TRGJ1/TRGJ2	.	14	CATWGRAVYYKKLF	TGTGCCACCTGGGGACGGGCTGTTTATTATAAGAAACTCTTT
TRGV10	TRGJP1	.	15	CAAWGPHYRARFKIF	TGTGCTGCGTGGGGTCCTCATTACAGGGCTAGGTTCAAGATATTT
TRGV10	TRGJ1/TRGJ2	.	12	CAAWDFCPKKLF	TGTGCTGCGTGGGATTTCTGCCCCAAGAAACTCTTT
TRGV10	TRGJP1	.	15	CAAWVLNYRLGSKIF	TGTGCTGCGTGGGTCCTCAATTACAGGCTAGGTTCTAAGATATTT
TRGV9	TRGJP1	.	24	CALCLLRTPSRTPSQYTTGWFKIF	TGTGCCTTGTGCCTTCTTCGGACCCCATCCAGAACCCCTTCCCAATATACCACTGGTTGGTTCAAGATATTT
TRGV4	TRGJ1/TRGJ2	.	12	CATWGPRYKKLF	TGTGCCACCTGGGGACCGAGGTATAAGAAACTCTTT
TRGV10	TRGJ1/TRGJ2	.	21	CAAWGLSLTRKKIWNYYKKLF	TGTGCTGCGTGGGGATTATCTTTGACCCGAAAAAAAATTTGGAATTATTATAAGAAACTCTTT
TRGV8	TRGJ1/TRGJ2	.	13	CATWDSVYYKKLF	TGTGCCACCTGGGATAGCGTTTATTATAAGAAACTCTTT
TRGV2	TRGJ1/TRGJ2	.	11	CATWDGPKKLF	TGTGCCACCTGGGACGGGCCCAAGAAACTCTTT
TRGV3	TRGJ1/TRGJ2	.	16	CATWDSPSLAHYKKLF	TGTGCCACCTGGGACAGCCCATCCCTTGCCCATTATAAGAAACTCTTT
TRGV2	TRGJP2	.	15	CADLGRASSDWIKTF	TGTGCCGACCTGGGACGGGCGAGTAGTGATTGGATCAAGACGTTT
TRGV4	TRGJ1/TRGJ2	once	14	CATWDGLFYYKKLF	TGTGCCACCTGGGACGGGCTGTTTTATTATAAGAAACTCTTT
TRGV8	TRGJ1/TRGJ2	large	13	CAPGIGKYYKKLF	TGTGCACCTGGGATAGGAAAATATTATAAGAAACTCTTT
TRGV10	TRGJP1	.	13	CAAGPSAGWFKIF	TGTGCTGCGGGACCATCTGCTGGTTGGTTCAAGATATTT